These 8 T cell receptor beta chains share one sample of origin, sequenced in a study of blood T cell repertoires in COVID-19. Clones were read by immunoSEQ multiplex PCR, and TCRdb kept only the in-frame ones, dropping some. The top ten hold roughly 2.7% of the sample, which has hundreds of thousands of clones, around four fifths seen once. Sequencing input: peripheral blood. The source is a woman in her 70s with active or convalescent COVID-19.

This chain joins TRBV7-8 and TRBJ2-3; TRBD2 aligns across 8 bases. Germline CDR1 and CDR2: SGHVS and FQNEAQ. CDR3 length: 19 amino acids. Trimming cost V 1 base and J 2 bases; bases outside gene matches: 14. The CDR3 is CASSLDFRRAGVLTDTQYF. The CDR3 DNA is TGTGCCAGCAGCTTAGATTTTCGGAGAGCGGGGGTCCTCACAGATACGCAGTATTTT.

The V and J genes are TRBV9 and TRBJ2-7; perhaps TRBD2 as D (6 bases). This CDR3 comprises 14 residues. From germline, CDR1 is SGDLS and CDR2 YYNGEE. V was pared by 5 bases and J by 0 bases, with 12 bases between. The CDR3 DNA is TGTGCCAGCAGACCCGACGGGAGCTCCTACGAGCAGTACTTC. Amino acids: CASRPDGSSYEQYF.

This clone was recorded a few times. This chain connects TRBV6-5 to TRBJ1-2; maybe TRBD1 (6 bases). This CDR3 is 15 amino acids long. V was pared by 5 bases and J by 0 bases, with 13 bases between. Per germline, CDR1 MNHEY and CDR2 SVGAGI. CDR3 DNA: TGTGCCAGCAGTCCGATCGCAGGGGCTAACTATGGCTACACCTTC. Translation gives CASSPIAGANYGYTF.

The V and J genes are TRBV29-1 and TRBJ2-2; 7 bases line up with TRBD2. The germline CDR1 and CDR2 sequences are SQVTM and ANQGSEA. With 2 bases clipped from V and 4 bases from J, the junction kept 7 bases outside the gene matches. The CDR3 contains 15 residues. The CDR3 nucleotides read TGCAGCGTTGAAAAGGGAGGGAAACTCACCGGGGAGCTGTTTTTT. Protein sequence: CSVEKGGKLTGELFF.

The chain is built from TRBV7-3 and TRBJ2-3, with 7 bases matching TRBD1. V gave up 2 bases and J gave up 4 bases; unmatched junction bases: 6. This CDR3 is built from 15 residues. Germline-derived CDR1 and CDR2 are SGHTA and FQGTGA. CDR3 protein: CASSLAAGGPDTQYF. In DNA form, the CDR3 reads TGTGCCAGCAGCTTAGCGGCAGGGGGTCCAGATACGCAGTATTTT. The whole variable domain, filled in from reference TRBV7-3 and TRBJ2-3, reads GAGVSQTPSNKVTEKGKYVELRCDPISGHTALYWYRQSLGQGPEFLIYFQGTGAADDSGLPNDRFFAVRPEGSVSTLKIQRTERGDSAVYLCASSLAAGGPDTQYFGPGTRLTVL.

V gene TRBV5-4 combines with J gene TRBJ2-7, with a tentative D call TRBD2 (5 bases). Per germline, CDR1 SGHNT and CDR2 YYREEE (reference sequence). The CDR3 loop spans 11 amino acids. The ends were cut back, 4 bases at V and 5 bases at J, with 7 bases in the middle. The DNA of the CDR3 is TGTGCCAGCAGCCTCGGGGACGAGCAGTACTTC. This encodes CASSLGDEQYF.

The chain has TRBV2 and TRBJ1-2, with 9 bases lining up with TRBD1. Germline trimming cut 6 bases from V and 8 bases from J; bases unmatched to any gene: 4. CDR1 is SNHLY, CDR2 FYNNEI, per germline. The CDR3 contains 12 residues. CDR3 sequence (DNA): TGTGCCAGCAGGTTACAGGGGGCCGGCTACACCTTC. This sequence encodes CASRLQGAGYTF.

V is TRBV9 and J is TRBJ2-7; D possibly corresponds to TRBD2 (6 bases). Germline values: CDR1 SGDLS, CDR2 YYNGEE. This CDR3 comprises 15 residues. Trimming removed 4 bases at V and 2 bases at J, with 16 bases between. CDR3 loop: CASSPAGAYAYEQYF. For the CDR3, the DNA is TGTGCCAGCAGCCCAGCGGGTGCGTACGCCTACGAGCAGTACTTC. Using reference TRBV9 and TRBJ2-7 for the parts outside the CDR3, the full variable domain is DSGVTQTPKHLITATGQRVTLRCSPRSGDLSVYWYQQSLDQGLQFLIQYYNGEERAKGNILERFSAQQFPDLHSELNLSSLELGDSALYFCASSPAGAYAYEQYFGPGTRLTVT.